The clone carrying this T cell receptor beta chain appeared many times. Its antigen is still unknown. Germline CDR1 reads MDHEN; CDR2 reads SYDVKM. Trimming took off 5 bases at V and 4 bases at J, with 14 bases between the two ends. The CDR3 extends over 14 amino acids. It was RNA transcripts that yielded the amplified TCR beta CDR3 regions. A set of HTBI primers served as the primers for a first-round RT-PCR of the TCR CDR3. TCRdb passed the multiplex PCR reads through MiXCR, listing each CDR3 protein once. The data contain about 300,000 distinct CDR3 sequences, roughly a fifth of them singletons. The data stem from a study of T cells in Graves' hyperthyroidism and ophthalmopathy. Ophthalmopathy cases met thresholds of Clinical Activity Score at least 3, NOSPECS grade at least 4 and duration under 3 months. Study-wide results and caveats: Model predictions of ophthalmopathy came a median around 6.5 months before onset.

The receptor was derived from a man aged 50-60 years with Graves' ophthalmopathy. The rearrangement joins TRBV28 to TRBJ1-2, with a possible D match to TRBD1 (6 bases). Material for sequencing was blood. The CDR3 region is CASSESGTSYGYTF. As DNA, the CDR3 is TGTGCCAGCAGTGAGTCCGGGACAAGCTATGGCTACACCTTC.